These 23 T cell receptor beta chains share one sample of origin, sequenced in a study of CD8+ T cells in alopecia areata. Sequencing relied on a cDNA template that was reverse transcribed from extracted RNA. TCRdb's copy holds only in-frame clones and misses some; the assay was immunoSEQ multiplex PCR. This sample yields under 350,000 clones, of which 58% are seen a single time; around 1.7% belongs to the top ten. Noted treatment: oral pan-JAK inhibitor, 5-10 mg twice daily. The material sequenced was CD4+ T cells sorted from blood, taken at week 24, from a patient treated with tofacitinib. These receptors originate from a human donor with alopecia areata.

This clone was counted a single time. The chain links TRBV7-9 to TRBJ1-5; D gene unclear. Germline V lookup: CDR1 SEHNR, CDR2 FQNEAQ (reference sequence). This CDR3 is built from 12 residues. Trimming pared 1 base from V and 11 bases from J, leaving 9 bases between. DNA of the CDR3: TGTGCCAGCAGCTTAGTGGCAGGTACCCAGCATTTT. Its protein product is CASSLVAGTQHF.

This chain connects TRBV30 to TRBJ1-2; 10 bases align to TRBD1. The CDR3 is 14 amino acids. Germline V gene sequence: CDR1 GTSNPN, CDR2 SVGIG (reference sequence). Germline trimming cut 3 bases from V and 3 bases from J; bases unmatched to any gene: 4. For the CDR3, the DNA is TGTGCCTGGAGGGGACAGGGGCGAGACTATGGCTACACCTTC. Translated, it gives CAWRGQGRDYGYTF.

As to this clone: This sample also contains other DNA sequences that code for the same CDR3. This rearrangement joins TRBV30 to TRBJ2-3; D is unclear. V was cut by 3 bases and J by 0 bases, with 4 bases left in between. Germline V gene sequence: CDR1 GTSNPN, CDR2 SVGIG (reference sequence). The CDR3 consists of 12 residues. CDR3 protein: CAWSGSTDTQYF. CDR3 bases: TGTGCCTGGAGCGGGAGCACAGATACGCAGTATTTT.

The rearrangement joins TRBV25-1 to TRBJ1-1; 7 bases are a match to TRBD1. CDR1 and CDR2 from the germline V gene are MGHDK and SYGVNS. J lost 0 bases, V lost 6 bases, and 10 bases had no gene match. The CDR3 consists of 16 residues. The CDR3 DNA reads TGTGCCAGCAGCCTGAAGAGGGGGCCCCTGAACACTGAAGCTTTCTTT. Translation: CASSLKRGPLNTEAFF. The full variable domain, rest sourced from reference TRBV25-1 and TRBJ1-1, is EADIYQTPRYLVIGTGKKITLECSQTMGHDKMYWYQQDPGMELHLIHYSYGVNSTEKGDLSSESTVSRIRTEHFPLTLESARPSHTSQYLCASSLKRGPLNTEAFFGQGTRLTVV.

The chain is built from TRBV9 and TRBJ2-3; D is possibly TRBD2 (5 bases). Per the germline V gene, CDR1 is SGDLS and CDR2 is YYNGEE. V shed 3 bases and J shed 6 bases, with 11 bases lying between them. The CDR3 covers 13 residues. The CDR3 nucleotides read TGTGCCAGCAGCGCCCCCGGACTGGATACGCAGTATTTT. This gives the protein CASSAPGLDTQYF.

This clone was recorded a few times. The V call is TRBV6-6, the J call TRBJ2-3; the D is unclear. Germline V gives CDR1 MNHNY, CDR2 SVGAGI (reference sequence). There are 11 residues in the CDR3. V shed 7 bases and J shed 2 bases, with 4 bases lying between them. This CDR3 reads CASMSTDTQYF. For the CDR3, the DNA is TGTGCCAGCATGTCCACAGATACGCAGTATTTT.

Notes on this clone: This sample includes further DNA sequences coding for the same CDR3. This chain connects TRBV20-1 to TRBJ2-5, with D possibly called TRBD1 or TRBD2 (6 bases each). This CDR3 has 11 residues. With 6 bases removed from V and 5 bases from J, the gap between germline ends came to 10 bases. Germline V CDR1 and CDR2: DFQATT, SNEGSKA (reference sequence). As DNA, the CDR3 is TGCAGTGCCCGGGGGCGGGAGACCCAGTACTTC. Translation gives CSARGRETQYF.

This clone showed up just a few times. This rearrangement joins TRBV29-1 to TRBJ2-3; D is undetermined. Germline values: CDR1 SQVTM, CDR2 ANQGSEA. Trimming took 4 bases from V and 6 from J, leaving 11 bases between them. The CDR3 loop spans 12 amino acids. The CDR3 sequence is CSVGRQPDTQYF. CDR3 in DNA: TGCAGCGTTGGCCGGCAGCCCGATACGCAGTATTTT.

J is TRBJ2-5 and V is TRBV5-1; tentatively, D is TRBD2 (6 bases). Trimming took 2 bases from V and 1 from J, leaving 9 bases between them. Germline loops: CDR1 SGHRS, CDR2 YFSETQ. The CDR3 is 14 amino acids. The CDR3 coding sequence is TGCGCCAGCAGCTTTGGGGACTCCCAAGAGACCCAGTACTTC. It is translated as CASSFGDSQETQYF.

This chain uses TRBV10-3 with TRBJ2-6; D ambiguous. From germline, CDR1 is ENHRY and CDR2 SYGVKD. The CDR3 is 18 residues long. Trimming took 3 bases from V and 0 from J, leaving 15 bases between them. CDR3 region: CAISDDRRRTSGANVLTF. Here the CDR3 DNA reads TGTGCCATCAGTGACGACCGACGCAGGACCTCTGGGGCCAACGTCCTGACTTTC.

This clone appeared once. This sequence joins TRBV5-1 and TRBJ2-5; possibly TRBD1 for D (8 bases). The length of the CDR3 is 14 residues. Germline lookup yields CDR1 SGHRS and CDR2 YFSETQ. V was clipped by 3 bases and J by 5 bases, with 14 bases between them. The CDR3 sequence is CASSYGQGGETQYF. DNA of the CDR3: TGCGCCAGCAGCTACGGACAGGGAGGGGAGACCCAGTACTTC.

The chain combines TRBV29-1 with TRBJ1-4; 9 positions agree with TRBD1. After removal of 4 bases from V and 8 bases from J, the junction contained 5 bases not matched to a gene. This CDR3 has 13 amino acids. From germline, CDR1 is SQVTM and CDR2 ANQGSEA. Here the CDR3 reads CSVGQGDGEKLFF. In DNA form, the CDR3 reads TGCAGCGTTGGACAGGGGGATGGCGAAAAACTGTTTTTT.

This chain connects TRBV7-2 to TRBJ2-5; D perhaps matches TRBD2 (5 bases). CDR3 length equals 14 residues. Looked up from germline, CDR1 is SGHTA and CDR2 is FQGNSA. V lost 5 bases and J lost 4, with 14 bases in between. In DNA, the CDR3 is TGTGCCAGCAGCCCCTCGGTAGGGAGAGAGACCCAGTACTTC. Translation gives CASSPSVGRETQYF.

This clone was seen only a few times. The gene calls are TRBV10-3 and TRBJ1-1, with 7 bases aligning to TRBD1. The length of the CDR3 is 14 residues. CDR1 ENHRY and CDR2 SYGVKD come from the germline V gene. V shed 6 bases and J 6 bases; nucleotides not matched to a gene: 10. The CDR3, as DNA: TGTGCCATCAGACCGGGCACAGGACAGGCTGAAGCTTTCTTT. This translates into CAIRPGTGQAEAFF.

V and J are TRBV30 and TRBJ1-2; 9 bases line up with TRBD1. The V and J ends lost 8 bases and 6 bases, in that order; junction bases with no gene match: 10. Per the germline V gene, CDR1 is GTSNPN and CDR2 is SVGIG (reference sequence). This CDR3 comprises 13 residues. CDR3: CAVGTGSFDGYTF. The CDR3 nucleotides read TGTGCCGTCGGGACAGGGAGTTTCGATGGCTACACCTTC. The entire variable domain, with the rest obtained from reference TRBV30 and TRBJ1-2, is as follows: SQTIHQWPATLVQPVGSPLSLECTVEGTSNPNLYWYRQAAGRGLQLLFYSVGIGQISSEVPQNLSASRPQDRQFILSSKKLLLSDSGFYLCAVGTGSFDGYTFGSGTRLTVV.

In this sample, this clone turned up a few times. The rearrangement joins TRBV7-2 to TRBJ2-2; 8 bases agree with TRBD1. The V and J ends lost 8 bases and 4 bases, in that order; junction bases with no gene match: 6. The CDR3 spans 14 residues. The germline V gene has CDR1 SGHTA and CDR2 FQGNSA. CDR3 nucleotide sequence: TGTGCCAGCGGACAGGGAGGATTCACCGGGGAGCTGTTTTTT. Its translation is CASGQGGFTGELFF. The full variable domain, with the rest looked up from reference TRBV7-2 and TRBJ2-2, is GAGVSQSPSNKVTEKGKDVELRCDPISGHTALYWYRQSLGQGLEFLIYFQGNSAPDKSGLPSDRFSAERTGGSVSTLTIQRTQQEDSAVYLCASGQGGFTGELFFGEGSRLTVL.

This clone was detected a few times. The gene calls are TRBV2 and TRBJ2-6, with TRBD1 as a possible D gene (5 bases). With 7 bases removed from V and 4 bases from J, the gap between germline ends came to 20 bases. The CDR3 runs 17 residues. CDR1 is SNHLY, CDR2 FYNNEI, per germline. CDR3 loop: CASKSQTYRSGANVLTF. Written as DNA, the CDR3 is TGTGCCAGCAAAAGCCAGACCTACAGGTCCGGGGCCAACGTCCTGACTTTC.

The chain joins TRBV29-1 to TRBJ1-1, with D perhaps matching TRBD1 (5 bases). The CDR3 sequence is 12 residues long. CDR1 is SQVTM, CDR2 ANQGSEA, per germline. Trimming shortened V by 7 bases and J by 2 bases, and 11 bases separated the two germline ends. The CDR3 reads CSGKQVNTEAFF. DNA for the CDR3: TGCAGCGGTAAACAGGTAAACACTGAAGCTTTCTTT.

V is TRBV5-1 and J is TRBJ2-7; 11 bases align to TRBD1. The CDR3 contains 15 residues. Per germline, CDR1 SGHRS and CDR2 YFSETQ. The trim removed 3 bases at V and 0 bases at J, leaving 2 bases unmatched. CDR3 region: CASSSGTGGSYEQYF. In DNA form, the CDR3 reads TGCGCCAGCAGCTCAGGGACAGGGGGCTCCTACGAGCAGTACTTC.

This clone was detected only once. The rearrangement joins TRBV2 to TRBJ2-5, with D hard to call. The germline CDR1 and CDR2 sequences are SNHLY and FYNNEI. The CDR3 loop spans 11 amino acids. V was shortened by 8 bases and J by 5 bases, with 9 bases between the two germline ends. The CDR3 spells CASSYEETQYF. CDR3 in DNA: TGTGCCAGCTCCTACGAGGAGACCCAGTACTTC.

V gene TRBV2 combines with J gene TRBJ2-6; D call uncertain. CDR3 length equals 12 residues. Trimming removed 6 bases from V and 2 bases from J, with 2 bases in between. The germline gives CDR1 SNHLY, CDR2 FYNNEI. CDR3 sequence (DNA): TGTGCCAGCAGGGCTGGGGCCAACGTCCTGACTTTC. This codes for CASRAGANVLTF.

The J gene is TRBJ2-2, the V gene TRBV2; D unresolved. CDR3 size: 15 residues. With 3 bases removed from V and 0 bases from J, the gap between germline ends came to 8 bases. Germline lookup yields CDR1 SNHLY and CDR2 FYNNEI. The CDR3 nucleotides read TGTGCCAGCAGTGAGCGGAACGCGAACACCGGGGAGCTGTTTTTT. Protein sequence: CASSERNANTGELFF.

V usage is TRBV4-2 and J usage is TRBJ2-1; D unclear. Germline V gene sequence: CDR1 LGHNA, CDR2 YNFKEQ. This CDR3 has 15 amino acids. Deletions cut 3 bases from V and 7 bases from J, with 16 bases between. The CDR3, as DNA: TGTGCCAGCAGCCAGGACGCCCTAGTGGGAAATGAGCAGTTCTTC. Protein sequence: CASSQDALVGNEQFF.